The 11 T cell receptor beta chains presented below share a single source sample, sequenced in a study of blood T cells in healthy people across ages. Primed by a sample-barcoded 5' primer and a J-beta primer mix, a second PCR proceeded for 7 to 11 cycles. TCRdb reprocessed the 5' RACE reads via MiXCR and lists one record per CDR3 protein. Among about 800,000 distinct CDR3 sequences, 20% to 30% were seen once, and the ten largest hold 3% to 4.5%. These data were also filed under a second study, of T cells of mothers and their children.

The material sequenced was blood. Receptors originate from a boy aged 5-17 years in good health.

The rearrangement joins TRBV7-8 to TRBJ2-3; perhaps TRBD2 as D (5 bases). Germline assignment: CDR1 SGHVS and CDR2 FQNEAQ. V gave up 1 base and J gave up 5 bases, with 10 bases separating them. CDR3 length equals 14 residues. The chain's CDR3 is CASSLEFGGDTQYF. In nucleotides, the CDR3 is TGTGCCAGCAGCTTAGAATTTGGAGGAGATACGCAGTATTTT.

This chain connects TRBV4-3 to TRBJ2-3; D tentatively fits TRBD1 or TRBD2 (5 bases each). The germline CDR1 and CDR2 sequences are LGHNA and YSLEER. V dropped 3 bases and J dropped 2 bases, with 18 bases sitting between them. This CDR3 has 17 residues. The CDR3 loop is CASSHGIRGALTDTQYF. The DNA for the CDR3 is TGCGCCAGCAGCCATGGTATCAGAGGGGCCCTCACAGATACGCAGTATTTT.

This clonotype has only a few counts. This sequence joins TRBV3-1 and TRBJ2-5, with TRBD2 matching 13 bases. Gene TRBJ2-1 matches the end of the DNA better, so the J call may be wrong. The CDR3 is 19 residues long. Germline CDR1 reads LGHDT; CDR2 reads YNNKEL (reference sequence). CDR3 in amino acids: CASSHQTGGTSGEYNEQFF. The DNA for the CDR3 is TGTGCCAGCAGCCACCAGACAGGCGGGACTAGCGGGGAGTACAATGAGCAGTTCTTC.

The genes are TRBV27 and TRBJ1-1; the D gene is possibly TRBD1 (6 bases). The CDR3 is made up of 12 amino acids. The V end was cut by 6 bases, the J end by 10 bases, with 15 bases between. Germline V gives CDR1 MNHEY, CDR2 SMNVEV (reference sequence). The CDR3 DNA is TGTGCCAGCAGGCAACCTCAGGGGTTAGCTTTCTTT. The encoded protein is CASRQPQGLAFF.

As regards this clonotype: An end of the junction does not agree with germline; a read error may underlie this. This chain links TRBV15 with TRBJ2-7; 8 bases line up with TRBD2. The CDR3 is 13 amino acids. CDR1 is LNHNV and CDR2 is YYDKDF in the germline V gene (reference sequence). CDR3 DNA sequence: TGTGCCACGGGAGCGGGGGAAGGCTACGAGCAGAACTTC. Its translation is CATGAGEGYEQNF. The complete variable domain, with remaining parts taken from reference TRBV15 and TRBJ2-7, reads DAMVIQNPRYQVTQFGKPVTLSCSQTLNHNVMYWYQQKSSQAPKLLFHYYDKDFNNEADTPDNFQSRRPNTSFCFLDIRSPGLGDTAMYLCATGAGEGYEQNFGPGTRLTVT.

The V call is TRBV6-5, the J call TRBJ1-4, with D uncertain. CDR3 size: 13 residues. Germline CDR1 MNHEY, CDR2 SVGAGI. V gave up 6 bases and J gave up 8 bases, with 13 bases separating them. CDR3 protein: CASSGDPGEKLFF. CDR3 bases: TGTGCCAGCAGCGGCGACCCTGGGGAAAAACTGTTTTTT.

This clonotype was observed a few times. The CDR3: CASSPILAGSTGELFF. CDR3 coding DNA: TGTGCCAGCAGCCCTATTTTGGCGGGGAGCACCGGGGAGCTGTTTTTT. This chain joins TRBV11-2 and TRBJ2-2; the D gene is possibly TRBD2 (6 bases). Germline V gene lookup returns CDR1 SGHAT and CDR2 FQNNGV. CDR3 length equals 16 residues. The V and J ends lost 5 bases and 4 bases respectively, with 17 bases between them.

This clonotype was observed once. The V and J genes are TRBV7-9 and TRBJ1-1; D not resolved. The CDR3 contains 14 residues. Looked up from germline, CDR1 is SEHNR and CDR2 is FQNEAQ (reference sequence). V lost 1 base, J lost 5 bases, and 11 bases lay in between. The CDR3 spells CASSLGMGSTEAFF. DNA of the CDR3: TGTGCCAGCAGCTTAGGCATGGGGAGTACTGAAGCTTTCTTT. Combining the CDR3 with reference TRBV7-9 and TRBJ1-1 gives the whole variable domain DTGVSQNPRHKITKRGQNVTFRCDPISEHNRLYWYRQTLGQGPEFLTYFQNEAQLEKSRLLSDRFSAERPKGSFSTLEIQRTEQGDSAMYLCASSLGMGSTEAFFGQGTRLTVV.

The chain is built from TRBV6-2 or TRBV6-3 and TRBJ1-6; D gene uncertain. The CDR3 covers 15 residues. CDR1 is MNHEY and CDR2 is SVGEGT in the germline V gene. The V end was cut by 5 bases, the J end by 9 bases, with 17 bases between. This CDR3 is CASSTPTLAASPLHF. In DNA form, the CDR3 reads TGTGCCAGCAGTACCCCAACACTAGCGGCTTCACCCCTCCACTTT.

Only a few counts were recorded for this clonotype. The chain couples TRBV7-3 to TRBJ2-1, with 11 bases fitting TRBD2. Losses at the gene ends were 5 bases for V and 4 bases for J; bases not matched to a gene: 10. Germline V gives CDR1 SGHTA, CDR2 FQGTGA. The CDR3 consists of 17 residues. The CDR3 region is CASSTATLAGGYNEQFF. The CDR3, as DNA: TGTGCCAGCAGCACCGCGACCTTAGCGGGAGGGTACAATGAGCAGTTCTTC.

In its sample, this clonotype was seen a few times. V usage is TRBV5-1 and J usage is TRBJ2-1; 12 bases align to TRBD2. Unmatched junction bases numbered 2, after V lost 3 bases and J lost 7 bases. The CDR3 loop spans 14 amino acids. Germline V gene lookup returns CDR1 SGHRS and CDR2 YFSETQ. The CDR3 nucleotides read TGCGCCAGCAGCTGGCTAGCGGGGGGGAATGAGCAGTTCTTC. Amino acids: CASSWLAGGNEQFF.